This TCR beta chain was documented in a study of cytomegalovirus exposure and HLA in healthy donors (dated by TCRdb to 2016 to 2017). Notes on the research overall: In an earlier analysis of 450 to 750 of the donors, 276 Gb of sequence data and 117 million unique TCR beta sequences from roughly 200 million T cells were reported. Roughly 300 gigabases of sequencing data and 78 million or so unique TCR sequences were included in an early release covering 500 to 750 HLA-typed donors. Of the roughly 410 genotyped donors, 65% to 90% were placed in the genetic ancestry cluster associated with self-reported Caucasian donors. The study was designed to test whether signatures of past pathogen exposure could be identified by cataloging public T cell receptors. The study used immunosequencing to profile the T cell repertoires of approximately 650 subjects and linked those repertoires to cytomegalovirus serostatus. Besides the first cohort of roughly 700 subjects, a separate validation cohort made up of over a hundred different subjects was used. The study combined high-throughput TCR immunosequencing, statistical association of individual TCRs with disease status, and machine learning to predict cytomegalovirus infection status. To study patterns of TCR occurrence, a later analysis re-analyzed previously published TCR beta repertoires from more than 550 donors and added high-resolution HLA genotyping. Rather than using new phenotypic data, the later analysis identified candidate immune exposures from TCR beta sequences and from how often those sequences occurred across donors. In an earlier analysis of 550 to 700 of the donors, high-throughput TCR beta sequencing was used to judge whether each TCR beta V gene segment behaved as functional or pseudogenic. Donor age, sex, ethnicity and CMV serostatus were collected together with the repertoire data. Genome-wide SNP genotypes for about 65% of the roughly 670 donors were used in a later genetic analysis, which treated that subset as a discovery cohort. All discovery cohort repertoires had been generated on a single sequencing platform. Both class I and class II loci were covered by HLA typing, at four-digit resolution. Typing coverage differed by locus: A, B, C, DRB1 and DQB1 were typed in roughly 620-630 donors, DQA1 in approximately 520, DPA1 in roughly 590, and DPB1 in 472. Several DR-DQ haplotypes were handled as single units for association and clustering, since linkage in the cohort was strong. Among several hundred genotyped donors of the cohort, an average of approximately 240,000 unique TCR beta nucleotide sequences was sequenced per donor, of which about 20% were non-productive. The paper as a whole reports these results and caveats: V-gene and J-gene trimming of TCR beta chains was associated with a missense DCLRE1C variant in a later genetic analysis, and the association was replicated in an independent cohort. A group of highly shared sequence variants was considered likely to be a technical artifact of the sequencing pipeline. The authors suggested that the approach could potentially be generalized to other disease states and immunological phenotypes. A further reported finding was that TCR beta sequences accurately predicted the HLA-A and HLA-B alleles for most subjects in the first cohort. In vitro tests confirmed that a few of the cytomegalovirus-associated TCR beta chains recognize cytomegalovirus antigens. In a later genetic analysis, fewer N-insertions in productive TCRs were reported among donors in an Asian-associated ancestry cluster than the roughly 700-donor mean. Because HLA typing was unavailable for some donors at each locus, only the typed subset was used in association tests. In a later analysis, most CMV-associated TCR beta chains were found to appear HLA-restricted, with HLA associations seemingly driven largely by CMV exposure. In an earlier analysis of approximately 590 of the donors, most TCR beta V segments appeared in productive rearrangements about 87% or about 30% of the time, broadly matching IMGT annotations. According to a later analysis, parvovirus B19, influenza, CMV and Epstein-Barr virus appeared linked to several top co-occurrence clusters. Because the 87-base-pair reads could not distinguish some IMGT-functional V segments, including TRBV6-2 and TRBV6-3, those segments were excluded. In a later analysis, the rate of TCR association differed among HLA loci, with DRB1 alleles having the most associated TCRs and HLA-C alleles having the fewest. The earlier analysis of some 560 of the donors excluded fewer than 20 rarely observed V segments, including chromosome 9 orphons, because counts were too low. In the study, approximately 150 TCR beta chains were listed as associated with cytomegalovirus. Correlated functional status among segregating V segments might be attributable to linkage disequilibrium, but an unknown experimental factor could not be ruled out. The cohort was sequenced for TCR beta chains only, and without alpha or paired-chain data the features that could be detected were limited. CMV serostatus was the only immune exposure information available for the cohort. Compared with equally common non-associated chains, HLA-associated TCR beta chains in a later analysis were more clonally expanded and had lower generation probabilities. Strong co-occurrence of HLA alleles, especially DR and DQ, made assigning TCR associations to individual alleles difficult. The classifier was reported to diagnose cytomegalovirus status with high specificity and sensitivity in both the original and validation cohorts. Sequencing depth was assumed to be roughly uniform across donors in the presence/absence analyses, though that assumption may not hold. Most TCR sequences were seen in very few donors, while some public TCRs were found in many individuals. In a later analysis, 16,951 TCR beta sequences were associated with specific HLA alleles at a false discovery rate of 0.05.

To prepare the library, the immunoSEQ multiplex PCR assay was applied. For the multiplex PCR, a mixture combining 60 forward primers for TCR Vbeta segments and 13 reverse primers for TCR Jbeta segments was used. The CDR3 region of rearranged TCR beta genes was amplified from genomic DNA with a multiplex PCR assay. The amplified TCR beta libraries were sequenced on the Illumina HiSeq System as 87-base-pair reads. The authors' analysis ran thus. A later analysis counted tens of millions of unique TCR beta chains across the approximately 700 repertoires, and some 11 million of these chains were shared by at least two donors. Raw reads were error-corrected and collapsed into unique sequences by a nearest-neighbor algorithm in which closely related sequences were merged to remove PCR and sequencing errors. CDR3 sequences were aligned to IMGT reference sequences to assign V, D and J gene segments. Each retained sequence needed at least a six-nucleotide match to both a V gene segment and a J gene segment. Rearrangements were classified as productive when the CDR3 lacked stop codons and remained in frame with V and J, and all other rearrangements were classified as non-productive. Following IMGT convention, CDR3 was defined as the stretch from the second conserved V-encoded cysteine up to the conserved J-encoded phenylalanine. The earlier analysis of some 550 of the donors excluded any sequence lacking an unambiguous match to a single V gene segment. In an earlier analysis of 450 to 750 of the donors, a V segment was called functional when productive rearrangements were above 56.7%, and segregating when the standard deviation between donors exceeded 5%. A statistical classification framework was built to diagnose cytomegalovirus status from the catalog of TCR beta chain sequences. V and J gene assignment, in a later analysis, came from comparing TCR nucleotide sequences with IMGT/GENE-DB human TR gene sequences. Using the TCRdist pipeline, a later analysis assigned CDR3 sequences along with most-parsimonious VDJ recombination scenarios. A later analysis defined each TCR beta chain by its CDR3 amino acid sequence plus V-gene family, and excluded reads lacking a unique V-gene family. To address suspected cross-contamination and a sequencing artifact, a later analysis removed over 500 highly shared, low-generation-probability nucleotide sequences. A later analysis calculated a clonal expansion index for each public chain from normalized within-repertoire ranks of inferred template counts. In a later analysis, generation probabilities were computed with a VDJ recombination model fitted to out-of-frame rearrangements, and the resulting probabilities were checked against IGoR. In a later analysis, TCR-TCR, TCR-HLA and TCR-CMV co-occurrence was scored with hypergeometric tests, and a repertoire-size bias correction was applied to TCR pairs. False discovery rates were estimated in a later analysis by permuting HLA or CMV assignments 20 times. In a later analysis, co-occurring TCRs were grouped using DBSCAN, with TCRdist sequence similarity added in when clustering inside HLA-allele-positive subsets. For co-occurrence clustering, repertoires with fewer than 30,000 or more than 120,000 public chains were excluded, along with roughly 5 repertoires with anomalous nucleotide sharing. TCRdb mirrors the immuneACCESS table, restricted to in-frame sequences. Some clones are absent from its copies; in checked studies, under half trace to an unresolved V gene, and the reason for the others is unknown. V and J calls plus clone size are reproduced from that table; the DNA served to infer D and trimming. Here the sample has roughly 160,000 clones; more than 80% occur a single time. 6% to 9% of the sample belongs to the ten largest clones.

This clone has a handful of counts. It lacks a known antigen. No quality values exist for individual bases; no much larger clone is one base distant. V gives up 4 bases and J gives up 1 base, and the segment between their germline ends measures 11 bases. From the cysteine through the phenylalanine, the CDR3 covers 15 amino acids. CDR3 DNA only is kept here, 45 bases in frame from base 1. CDR1 and CDR2, per the germline V gene, are SGHTA and FQGNSA. The cohort was made up of 666 healthy bone marrow donors. Cohort members were all nominally healthy when sampled, although unrecorded immune exposures were likely present. The donor was CMV seropositive and belonged to the group of 270 or so seropositive cohort members. Every donor gave a peripheral blood sample, and the peripheral blood mononuclear cells from that sample were used for TCR beta sequencing. The Qiagen DNeasy Blood Extraction Kit was used to extract genomic DNA from the blood cell samples.

This TCR was sampled from a woman in her twenties or thirties in good health and CMV-seropositive. This sequence uses TRBV7-2 and TRBJ1-3, with the D segment identity uncertain. What was sequenced was PBMCs. The CDR3 here reads CASSWQHDSGNTIYF. The DNA sequence reads TGTGCCAGCAGCTGGCAACATGATTCTGGAAACACCATATATTTT.